Listed here are 6 T cell receptor beta chains from one sample, sequenced in a study of cytomegalovirus exposure and HLA in healthy donors. Sequencing was performed with immunoSEQ multiplex PCR; in TCRdb, only in-frame clones are kept and a portion is missing. The sample holds about 110,000 clones; more than 90% are singletons and the top ten take roughly 0.66%. Sequencing used PBMCs. The source of these receptors is a woman between 18 and 30 years old in good health and CMV-seronegative.

This clone has just one count. The genes are TRBV4-1 and TRBJ2-2, with D possibly being TRBD1 (6 bases). Deletions cut 0 bases from V and 1 base from J, with 9 bases between. This CDR3 comprises 16 residues. Germline V gene data show CDR1 as MGHRA and CDR2 as YSYEKL. The CDR3 spells CASSQDGGQNTGELFF. Written as DNA, the CDR3 is TGCGCCAGCAGCCAAGATGGGGGCCAGAACACCGGGGAGCTGTTTTTT.

Only one count was recorded for this clone. The CDR3 nucleotides are TGTGCCAGCAGTGAAGGGGGAGGACGGTACAATGAGCAGTTCTTC. It encodes CASSEGGGRYNEQFF. This sequence joins TRBV6-1 and TRBJ2-1; maybe TRBD2 (6 bases). Germline V gene sequence: CDR1 MNHNS, CDR2 SASEGT. Trimming left V 1 base short and J 4 bases short, with 11 bases between. CDR3 size: 15 residues.

The chain recombines TRBV13 with TRBJ2-1; D is perhaps TRBD1 (6 bases). The germline gives CDR1 PRHDT, CDR2 FYEKMQ (reference sequence). Trimming cost V 4 bases and J 4 bases, with 17 bases left between them. This CDR3 is built from 16 residues. The CDR3 bases are TGTGCCAGCAGCTCAGCATGGGGGACAAATTACAATGAGCAGTTCTTC. Amino acids: CASSSAWGTNYNEQFF. The full variable domain, with the rest looked up from reference TRBV13 and TRBJ2-1, is AAGVIQSPRHLIKEKRETATLKCYPIPRHDTVYWYQQGPGQDPQFLISFYEKMQSDKGSIPDRFSAQQFSDYHSELNMSSLELGDSALYFCASSSAWGTNYNEQFFGPGTRLTVL.

Worth noting for this clone: This same CDR3 is encoded by further DNA sequences in the sample. The chain joins TRBV19 to TRBJ1-1; D is perhaps TRBD1 (5 bases). Trimming took off 4 bases at V and 1 base at J, with 10 bases between the two ends. This CDR3 is built from 14 residues. The germline V gene encodes CDR1 LNHDA and CDR2 SQIVND (reference sequence). CDR3 nucleotides: TGTGCCAGTAGTAGCGGGGGGAGGAACACTGAAGCTTTCTTT. This encodes CASSSGGRNTEAFF.

This chain uses TRBV28 with TRBJ2-2; D gene uncertain. Trimming cost V 6 bases and J 5 bases, with 13 bases left between them. CDR1 is MDHEN and CDR2 is SYDVKM in the germline V gene. The CDR3 loop spans 14 amino acids. The CDR3 nucleotides are TGTGCCAGCAGAGCTACCCTTGCGACCGGGGAGCTGTTTTTT. This gives the protein CASRATLATGELFF.

This sequence joins TRBV4-3 and TRBJ2-1, with 10 nucleotides matching TRBD2. Trimming cost V 3 bases and J 7 bases; bases outside gene matches: 6. CDR3 length: 15 residues. Germline values: CDR1 LGHNA, CDR2 YSLEER. This chain's CDR3 is CASSQGSGGLNEQFF. The CDR3 nucleotides read TGCGCCAGCAGCCAGGGTAGCGGGGGGCTGAATGAGCAGTTCTTC.